This TCR beta chain stems from a study of response to subunit inactivated influenza vaccine. Study-level results: T cells newly recruited by each seasonal influenza vaccination are few, the authors suggested.

The CDR3 length is 15 residues. V was clipped by 0 bases and J by 7 bases, with 15 bases between them. Looked up from germline, CDR1 is KGHSH and CDR2 is LQKENI. TCRdb redid the calling of the RT-PCR reads with MiXCR, one entry per CDR3 protein. The data show 550,000 to 800,000 distinct CDR3 sequences, about 14% seen once. This clonotype was counted between two and nine times. Its antigen is currently unknown. The clonotype comes from a man aged 50 to 59 who received an inactivated influenza vaccine. V gene TRBV18 combines with J gene TRBJ1-2, with a tentative D call TRBD1 (6 bases). Material: PBMCs from blood, obtained approximately 15 days before vaccination. This CDR3 reads CASSPPTETGLGYTF. The CDR3 DNA reads TGTGCCAGCTCACCACCGACAGAAACAGGGCTTGGCTACACCTTC.